This TCR beta chain was sequenced for a study of T cells in Graves' hyperthyroidism and ophthalmopathy. Study-wide findings and caveats: Blood also carried most thyroid clonotypes expanded above 0.001.

This clonotype was seen a few times. The antigen is not known. Patients aged 18 to 65 had newly diagnosed hyperthyroidism lasting under 2 months. Germline V lookup: CDR1 LGHDT, CDR2 YNNKEL (reference sequence). The J segment lost 7 bases and the V segment lost 2 bases, leaving 13 bases of the junction unmatched. The CDR3 sequence is 17 residues long. Using RNA transcripts as the source, TCR beta CDR3 regions were amplified. Using the HTBI primer set, a first-round RT-PCR was run on the TCR CDR3. TCRdb itself ran the multiplex PCR reads through MiXCR, one entry per CDR3 protein. The sample shows around 560,000 distinct CDR3 sequences, over 15% of them seen only once.

The rearrangement joins TRBV3-1 to TRBJ2-1; 8 bases are a match to TRBD2. Sequencing was done on a sample of blood. The receptor comes from a woman aged 18-35 years with Graves' hyperthyroidism. CDR3 sequence (DNA): TGTGCCAGCAGCCAAAGGTTTGGCGGGGGGTTTCGGAATGAGCAGTTCTTC. Translated: CASSQRFGGGFRNEQFF.